This TCR beta chain comes out of a study of T-cell reconstitution after alpha-beta-depleted transplantation in children listed by TCRdb under 2016. As for the study more broadly: T-cell immune reconstitution after TCRalphabeta/CD19-depleted allogeneic hematopoietic cell transplantation in children was quantitatively tracked in the study by means of TCR repertoire profiling.

Ten or more counts support this clonotype. No antigen is known for it. Base qualities are not provided; no much larger clone lies one nucleotide away. The method behind the library was PCR. TCRdb lists the instrument as Illumina HiSeq 2500. TCR libraries were prepared with molecular barcoding, using unique molecular identifiers to normalize TCRbeta repertoire quantification. In-frame beta chains were kept once TCRdb had trimmed the public reads at Q25 with fastp and called clones with MiXCR. Every CDR3 protein is listed once, alongside the most common genes and DNA of its rows. For this sample there are more than 200,000 distinct CDR3 sequences; 9% to 10% appear just once. The ten largest account for about 4.9% of the sample. V gives up 0 bases and J gives up 3 bases, and the segment between their germline ends measures 6 bases. Its CDR3 holds 14 amino acids, cysteine through phenylalanine. The only DNA kept is the CDR3, 42 bases in frame from the first base. The germline V gene supplies CDR1 SGHDN and CDR2 FVKESK.

The chain is assembled from TRBV14 and TRBJ2-1, with the D gene call left open. Here the sequenced sample was PBMCs from the stem cell graft donor, taken from the stem cell graft. The clonotype comes from a human donor who donated a stem cell graft to a child with SCID. The sequenced DNA: TGTGCCAGCAGCCAAGAGGGTAACTACAATGAGCAGTTCTTC. It specifies CASSQEGNYNEQFF.